This T cell receptor beta chain was captured in a study of cytomegalovirus exposure and HLA in healthy donors. It was with 60 Vbeta and 13 Jbeta primers that the PCR ran. TCRdb's table, derived via immunoSEQ multiplex PCR, lists solely in-frame clones and lacks some. This sample has some 130,000 clones, with roughly 60% found just once. V dropped 5 bases and J dropped 0 bases, with 8 bases sitting between them. The CDR3 has 14 residues. Germline V gene lookup returns CDR1 KGHSH and CDR2 LQKENI. Sequencing used PBMCs. The sequence came from a woman aged 40 to 55 in good health and CMV-seronegative. The chain uses TRBV18 and TRBJ1-5; no firm D call. The CDR3 region has the DNA TGTGCCAGCTCAGGAGAGAATAGCAATCAGCCCCAGCATTTT. This gives the protein CASSGENSNQPQHF.